The sequence of this T cell receptor (beta chain) was determined in a study of cytomegalovirus exposure and HLA in healthy donors. Broader study findings: As a later analysis showed, a missense DCLRE1C variant was linked to trimming of TCR beta V- and J-genes. Reports indicate that TCR beta sequences accurately predicted the HLA-A and HLA-B alleles of most subjects. Apparent HLA restriction characterized most CMV-associated TCR beta chains in a later analysis.

The PCR used 60 Vbeta and 13 Jbeta primers. TCRdb's copy holds only in-frame clones and misses some; the assay was immunoSEQ multiplex PCR. The sample consists of fewer than 120,000 clones, around three quarters of them appearing once. For this clone: The antigen is undetermined.

The origin of this receptor is a woman aged 25 to 39 in good health and CMV-seronegative. Sequenced material: PBMCs.

The CDR3 is CASRITGTGNQPQHF. Here the CDR3 DNA reads TGTGCCAGCAGAATCACCGGGACAGGGAATCAGCCCCAGCATTTT. The rearrangement uses TRBV6-5 and TRBJ1-5; 9 bases align to TRBD1. Germline-derived CDR1 and CDR2 are MNHEY and SVGAGI. This CDR3 is built from 15 residues. V shed 6 bases and J 4 bases; nucleotides not matched to a gene: 7.